The text below deals with one TCR beta chain. Its antigen is not known. The data stem from a study of graft-versus-host responses after intestinal transplantation. About the study: For two to four years after anti-thymocyte globulin induction, all recipients took tacrolimus and steroids.

General observations from the study: The recipient marrow held GvH clones, and some of them showed up first in ileum or blood. Patients who carried graft-donor T cell macrochimerism also had high graft-versus-host to host-versus-graft clonal ratios in their allografts. The highest levels of circulating GvH clones went along with early declines in HvG clones after transplant.

TCRdb keeps only in-frame clones here, not all; method: immunoSEQ multiplex PCR. The sample includes roughly 38,000 clones, 93% of them seen just once. With 1 base removed from V and 4 bases from J, the gap between germline ends came to 11 bases. Germline assignment: CDR1 SGHVS and CDR2 FQNEAQ. This CDR3 region has 15 residues. This chain joins TRBV7-8 and TRBJ2-1; D call uncertain. The sequenced sample was unstimulated CD8+ T cells sorted from spleen or lymph node cells, obtained before transplant. The TCR sequence derives from a human donor who was the organ donor for an intestinal transplant. The CDR3 reads CASSLGLGPYNEQFF. CDR3 nucleotides: TGTGCCAGCAGCTTAGGGCTAGGACCTTACAATGAGCAGTTCTTC.